Listed here are 26 T cell receptor beta chains from one sample, sequenced in a study of shared clonotypes between healthy human individuals (dated by TCRdb to the early 2020s). Preparation of the library involved the immunoSEQ multiplex PCR assay. Not all clones reach the TCRdb copy of this immuneACCESS table, which keeps in-frame sequences only. Checked studies attribute under half of the gap to unresolved V genes and leave the rest unexplained. This sample has a few hundred thousand clones in its table, and over 60% of those were observed once. More than 10% of the sample goes to the ten largest clones. The sequencing sample was made of PBMCs. Receptors originate from a woman aged 40 to 50 in good health. Some clones in this sample may be carry-over from other donors' samples.

The rearrangement links TRBV4-1 to TRBJ1-2; 8 nucleotides match TRBD1. V gave up 1 base and J gave up 6 bases; unmatched junction bases: 10. Germline CDR1 and CDR2: MGHRA and YSYEKL. CDR3 length equals 16 residues. The CDR3 protein is CASSQAPDREIHGYTF. CDR3 in DNA: TGCGCCAGCAGCCAAGCGCCGGACAGGGAGATTCATGGCTACACCTTC.

This clone is a singleton in its sample. The genes are TRBV6-5 and TRBJ1-2; perhaps TRBD1 as D (6 bases). Germline assignment: CDR1 MNHEY and CDR2 SVGAGI. This CDR3 is built from 12 residues. V lost 7 bases and J 8 bases, leaving 14 bases between the germline ends. The CDR3 protein is CASTYRRGGYTF. For the CDR3, the DNA is TGTGCCAGCACCTACCGCAGGGGCGGCTACACCTTC.

This clone has only a few counts. This chain joins TRBV5-1 and TRBJ1-1; no definite D call. Germline V gives CDR1 SGHRS, CDR2 YFSETQ. Trimming took off 1 base at V and 2 bases at J, with 9 bases between the two ends. The CDR3 runs to 14 residues. The CDR3 sequence is CASSLRADNTEAFF. CDR3 coding DNA: TGCGCCAGCAGCTTGAGGGCCGACAACACTGAAGCTTTCTTT.

CDR3 nucleotide sequence: TGTGCCAGCAGTGAAGGAGGCAGGGGATACGAAAAACTGTTTTTT. This codes for CASSEGGRGYEKLFF. The V call is TRBV6-1, the J call TRBJ1-4, with D possibly TRBD1 on 6 matching bases. The CDR3 sequence is 15 residues long. Germline V gives CDR1 MNHNS, CDR2 SASEGT. Trimming took 1 base from V and 8 from J, leaving 14 bases between them.

This clone was recorded only once. A clone one base away is much larger, so this may be a read error. The same CDR3 also results from other DNA sequences found in this sample. The rearrangement links TRBV6-1 to TRBJ2-7; D unresolved. Germline-derived CDR1 and CDR2 are MNHNS and SASEGT. Trimming left V 6 bases short and J 4 bases short, with 13 bases between. The CDR3 runs to 13 residues. The CDR3 DNA follows: TGTGCCAGCAGCCGACTTGGGCCATACGAGCAGTACTTC. It yields the protein CASSRLGPYEQYF.

The chain links TRBV5-1 to TRBJ1-2, with D tentatively TRBD1 (5 bases). Deletions cut 2 bases from V and 3 bases from J, with 14 bases between. CDR1 is SGHRS and CDR2 is YFSETQ in the germline V gene. The CDR3 loop spans 15 amino acids. The CDR3 DNA is TGCGCCAGCAGCTTCTCTCGGGGCGGTTACTATGGCTACACCTTC. Translating gives CASSFSRGGYYGYTF.

In its sample, this clone was seen once. The V and J genes are TRBV18 and TRBJ2-1, with no clear D. This CDR3 region has 13 residues. From germline, CDR1 is KGHSH and CDR2 LQKENI. Trimming took 2 bases from V and 4 from J, leaving 6 bases between them. The CDR3 sequence: CASSPVEYNEQFF. DNA of the CDR3: TGTGCCAGCTCACCAGTGGAGTACAATGAGCAGTTCTTC.

The chain combines TRBV19 with TRBJ2-7, with D perhaps TRBD1 (6 bases). From germline, CDR1 is LNHDA and CDR2 SQIVND (reference sequence). The CDR3 consists of 17 residues. The V end lost 4 bases, the J end lost 0 bases, and 19 bases lay between the germline ends. The CDR3 is CASSTNLDRPSSYEQYF. In DNA form, the CDR3 reads TGTGCCAGTAGTACCAACCTAGACAGGCCCAGCTCCTACGAGCAGTACTTC.

J is TRBJ1-1 and V is TRBV5-1; TRBD1 matches 8 bases. The trim removed 2 bases at V and 5 bases at J, leaving 5 bases unmatched. The germline V gene encodes CDR1 SGHRS and CDR2 YFSETQ. This CDR3 spans 14 amino acids. For the CDR3, the DNA is TGCGCCAGCAGCTTTGAGACAGGGGTAACTGAAGCTTTCTTT. This sequence encodes CASSFETGVTEAFF.

In DNA, the CDR3 is TGTGCCAGCGTTGGCAGCACAGATACGCAGTATTTT. Amino acids: CASVGSTDTQYF. The chain carries TRBV2 and TRBJ2-3; D uncertain. The germline CDR1 and CDR2 sequences are SNHLY and FYNNEI. V lost 8 bases and J 0 bases, leaving 6 bases between the germline ends. This CDR3 is 12 amino acids long.

In this sample, this clone turned up once. This chain connects TRBV27 to TRBJ2-7; 7 bases line up with TRBD1. The length of the CDR3 is 14 residues. Germline CDR1 MNHEY, CDR2 SMNVEV (reference sequence). V was clipped by 5 bases and J by 3 bases; unmatched bases: 7. The CDR3 reads CASSPRTGYYEQYF. Here the CDR3 DNA reads TGTGCCAGCAGTCCACGGACAGGCTACTACGAGCAGTACTTC.

The chain uses TRBV7-9 and TRBJ2-7, with TRBD1 as a possible D gene (5 bases). V was trimmed by 5 bases and J by 4 bases, leaving 9 bases between them. Germline V gene data show CDR1 as SEHNR and CDR2 as FQNEAQ (reference sequence). This CDR3 has 12 amino acids. The CDR3 region is CASSIQGYEQYF. DNA of the CDR3: TGTGCCAGCAGCATCCAGGGTTACGAGCAGTACTTC.

The rearrangement uses TRBV5-4 and TRBJ1-5; D remains ambiguous. This CDR3 spans 12 amino acids. Trimming took 0 bases from V and 5 from J, leaving 3 bases between them. The germline V gene has CDR1 SGHNT and CDR2 YYREEE (reference sequence). The CDR3 reads CASSLDDQPQHF. The CDR3 DNA reads TGTGCCAGCAGCTTGGACGATCAGCCCCAGCATTTT.

Concerning this clone itself: A much more abundant neighbour one base away suggests this may be a read error. V gene TRBV4-2 combines with J gene TRBJ1-5; D ambiguous. V dropped 3 bases and J dropped 0 bases, with 12 bases sitting between them. CDR3 length: 16 residues. Germline V lookup: CDR1 LGHNA, CDR2 YNFKEQ. The CDR3 loop reads CASSHDWKDSNQPQHF. CDR3 coding DNA: TGTGCCAGCAGCCATGATTGGAAGGATAGCAATCAGCCCCAGCATTTT.

This clone was recorded many times. The chain combines TRBV28 with TRBJ2-1; D call uncertain. Germline CDR1 is MDHEN and CDR2 is SYDVKM. There are 15 residues in the CDR3. V was cut by 6 bases and J by 2 bases, with 14 bases left in between. The CDR3 spells CASSLVPEAYNEQFF. CDR3 bases: TGTGCCAGCAGCTTAGTTCCAGAGGCCTACAATGAGCAGTTCTTC.

The chain employs TRBV30 and TRBJ1-4, with 8 bases lining up with TRBD1. The junction had 10 bases not matched to a gene; V was cut back by 3 bases and J by 4 bases. CDR3 length: 16 amino acids. Germline CDR1 and CDR2: GTSNPN and SVGIG (reference sequence). CDR3 sequence: CAWSATGTGINEKLFF. DNA for the CDR3: TGTGCCTGGAGCGCAACCGGGACAGGAATTAATGAAAAACTGTTTTTT.

The CDR3 nucleotides are TGCGCCAGCGGAGGCGGCGGGACCTCCTACGAGCAGTACTTC. This encodes CASGGGGTSYEQYF. The V gene is TRBV10-1, the J gene TRBJ2-7; D may be TRBD2 (6 bases). Germline V gene lookup returns CDR1 WNHNN and CDR2 SYGVQD (reference sequence). The CDR3 is made up of 14 amino acids. Trimming pared 8 bases from V and 0 bases from J, leaving 14 bases between.

The rearrangement joins TRBV5-6 to TRBJ1-5; 7 positions match TRBD1. Germline values: CDR1 SGHDT, CDR2 YYEEEE. This CDR3 contains 14 residues. The V segment lost 6 bases and the J segment 5 bases; nucleotides outside the gene matches: 8. The CDR3 DNA reads as TGTGCCAGCACCCTGACAGGGACGGATCAGCCCCAGCATTTT. It encodes CASTLTGTDQPQHF.

The chain carries TRBV28 and TRBJ1-2; D is possibly TRBD1 (6 bases). This CDR3 region has 14 residues. Trimming removed 5 bases from V and 3 bases from J, with 13 bases in between. CDR1 is MDHEN, CDR2 SYDVKM, per germline. The CDR3 here is CASSPGDIYYGYTF. The DNA for the CDR3 is TGTGCCAGCAGTCCCGGGGACATTTACTATGGCTACACCTTC.

This clone has only one observation. The chain links TRBV11-2 to TRBJ2-3, with D possibly TRBD2 on 5 matching bases. This CDR3 region has 13 residues. The V end was cut by 3 bases, the J end by 4 bases, with 8 bases between. The germline CDR1 and CDR2 sequences are SGHAT and FQNNGV. This CDR3 is CASSFGAADTQYF. The CDR3 DNA reads TGTGCCAGCAGCTTTGGAGCGGCAGATACGCAGTATTTT.

On this clone itself: The same CDR3 can be traced to other DNA sequences in this sample. For the CDR3, the DNA is TGTGCCTCCATGCCTCAGGGTGGCGAGACCCAGTACTTC. Its translation: CASMPQGGETQYF. The chain combines TRBV19 with TRBJ2-7, with TRBD1 as a possible D gene (5 bases). The DNA end is a closer match to TRBJ2-5, so the J assignment may be wrong. There are 13 residues in the CDR3. The V gene's germline CDR1 is LNHDA and CDR2 SQIVND (reference sequence).

This chain links TRBV7-2 with TRBJ2-5; D not certain. Germline V gene lookup returns CDR1 SGHTA and CDR2 FQGNSA. CDR3 length equals 13 residues. The V end was cut by 0 bases, the J end by 4 bases, with 6 bases between. The DNA of the CDR3 is TGTGCCAGCAGCTTAGCGAGCAGAGAGACCCAGTACTTC. Its protein is CASSLASRETQYF.

This clone was detected a few times. The CDR3 sequence: CASSPGAGNSYEQYF. CDR3 DNA sequence: TGTGCCAGCTCACCTGGGGCGGGAAACTCCTACGAGCAGTACTTC. The chain employs TRBV18 and TRBJ2-5, with TRBD2 as a possible D gene (6 bases). The end of the DNA fits TRBJ2-7 better, so the J call may be wrong. The CDR3 consists of 15 residues. Germline V lookup: CDR1 KGHSH, CDR2 LQKENI.

In its sample, this clone was seen many times. J is TRBJ1-5 and V is TRBV5-5; unclear D gene. V lost 2 bases to trimming and J lost 5 bases, with 11 bases between them. The CDR3 contains 14 residues. Germline V CDR1 and CDR2: SGHKS, YYEKEE (reference sequence). This chain's CDR3 is CASSLRTEHQPQHF. For the CDR3, the DNA is TGTGCCAGCAGCTTAAGGACGGAACATCAGCCCCAGCATTTT.

In this sample, this clone turned up once. J is TRBJ1-4 and V is TRBV10-3, with D hard to call. Germline loops: CDR1 ENHRY, CDR2 SYGVKD. Trimming pared 0 bases from V and 5 bases from J, leaving 7 bases between. The CDR3 contains 14 residues. The CDR3 nucleotides read TGTGCCATCAGTGAGTCCATAACCAATGAAAAACTGTTTTTT. Encoded protein: CAISESITNEKLFF.

The gene calls are TRBV7-3 and TRBJ2-1; TRBD1 aligns across 9 bases. V shed 3 bases, J shed 7 bases, and the junction held 7 bases outside the gene matches. The CDR3 totals 15 residues. Germline-derived CDR1 and CDR2 are SGHTA and FQGTGA. In DNA form, the CDR3 reads TGTGCCAGCAGCTTGGGGACAGGGCGGGTGAATGAGCAGTTCTTC. Translation gives CASSLGTGRVNEQFF.